Listed here is a single TCR beta chain. Its antigen is unidentified. Profiling relied on immunoSEQ multiplex PCR, and the TCRdb table lists in-frame clones only, not all of them. The sample lists fewer than 35,000 clones; roughly 71% were seen once. These data originate in a study of OX40 agonist ivuxolimab in advanced cancers. In the study overall: Clinicians treated patients with ivuxolimab, an agonistic anti-OX40 (CD134) antibody. Six ivuxolimab dose levels, 0.01 to 10 mg/kg, were given intravenously every 2 weeks. Three patients showed partial responses: one hepatocellular carcinoma and two cutaneous melanoma cases. Study findings and constraints: The work left the antigen specificity of expanded peripheral T cells undetermined.

V lost 5 bases and J lost 4, with 12 bases in between. The CDR3 contains 14 residues. Germline CDR1 reads SGHVS; CDR2 reads FNYEAQ. Sequencing was performed on CD4+ or CD8+ T cells sorted from blood, taken in a trial of the OX40 agonist ivuxolimab. The TCR originated in an adult with an advanced solid tumor such as melanoma, head and neck, liver or kidney cancer. The chain is built from TRBV7-6 and TRBJ2-1; D remains ambiguous. The DNA for the CDR3 is TGTGCCAGCAGCCCCCGCGTCGGTTACAATGAGCAGTTCTTC. As protein: CASSPRVGYNEQFF.